These T cell receptor beta chains were read from a single sample in a study of cytomegalovirus exposure and HLA in healthy donors. Method: immunoSEQ multiplex PCR; TCRdb's copy keeps in-frame clones and lacks some. The sample records 100,000 or so clones, roughly three quarters being singletons. Sequencing input: PBMCs. These receptors came from a man in his forties or fifties in good health and CMV-seronegative. CDR3s include the opening cysteine and the closing phenylalanine or tryptophan. Fields, in order: clone size, D gene, J gene, V gene, CDR3 protein, CDR3 DNA. D genes are given only for firm matches. Expanded clones get a size class; other rows say once, few or many, or leave the size out.

NA TRBD2 TRBJ2-3 TRBV13 CASSAGLAGALLGTDTQYF TGTGCCAGCAGCGCGGGACTAGCGGGGGCTCTTTTGGGCACAGATACGCAGTATTTT
NA NA TRBJ2-5 TRBV6-1 CASSVEGETQYF TGTGCCAGCAGTGTAGAGGGAGAGACCCAGTACTTC
NA TRBD1 TRBJ2-3 TRBV5-4 CASSATGNLFTDTQYF TGTGCCAGCAGCGCGACAGGGAACTTATTCACAGATACGCAGTATTTT
NA NA TRBJ2-1 TRBV29-1 CSARGSYNEQFF TGCAGCGCACGGGGCTCCTACAATGAGCAGTTCTTC
NA NA TRBJ2-1 TRBV5-4 CASRDQGLGIGNEQFF TGTGCCAGCAGGGATCAGGGTCTAGGCATTGGCAATGAGCAGTTCTTC
NA TRBD1 TRBJ1-3 TRBV30 CAWDDRVYTIYF TGTGCCTGGGATGACAGGGTATACACCATATATTTT
NA TRBD1 TRBJ1-2 TRBV19 CASSLTGTVYGYTF TGTGCCAGTAGCCTTACCGGGACAGTTTATGGCTACACCTTC
NA TRBD1 TRBJ2-3 TRBV5-1 CASSYTGTGVADTQYF TGCGCCAGCAGCTACACCGGGACAGGGGTTGCAGATACGCAGTATTTT
NA NA TRBJ1-2 TRBV30 CAWSLESLDRYGYTF TGTGCCTGGAGTCTCGAAAGCCTAGACAGATATGGCTACACCTTC
NA NA TRBJ1-1 TRBV28 CASSLTGPNTEAFF TGTGCCAGCAGTCTTACAGGACCGAACACTGAAGCTTTCTTT
NA TRBD1 TRBJ1-4 TRBV6-5 CASRRTGETNEKLFF TGTGCCAGCAGGAGGACAGGGGAGACTAATGAAAAACTGTTTTTT
NA TRBD1 TRBJ2-2 TRBV2 CASSGGDRANTGELFF TGTGCCAGCAGTGGGGGGGACAGGGCGAACACCGGGGAGCTGTTTTTT
NA NA TRBJ1-1 TRBV5-1 CASSVGTTGVEAFF TGCGCCAGCAGCGTCGGAACGACGGGGGTTGAAGCTTTCTTT
NA TRBD1 TRBJ1-5 TRBV27 CASSPTTGVMGQPQHF TGTGCCAGCAGTCCAACGACAGGGGTGATGGGTCAGCCCCAGCATTTT
NA NA TRBJ2-2 TRBV10-3 CAIRGTANTGELFF TGTGCCATCCGGGGGACAGCGAACACCGGGGAGCTGTTTTTT
NA NA TRBJ1-1 TRBV2 CASSGQMNTEAFF TGTGCCAGCAGTGGACAGATGAACACTGAAGCTTTCTTT
NA TRBD1 TRBJ1-5 TRBV27 CASSLGQGAQPQHF TGTGCCAGCAGTTTAGGGCAGGGGGCTCAGCCCCAGCATTTT
NA NA TRBJ2-7 TRBV27 CASRQKSLGSTYEQYF TGTGCCAGCAGACAAAAGTCCTTGGGCAGTACCTACGAGCAGTACTTC
NA TRBD1 TRBJ2-1 TRBV7-8 CASSGPTGTDNEQFF TGTGCCAGCAGCGGCCCTACCGGGACAGACAATGAGCAGTTCTTC
NA NA TRBJ1-2 TRBV29-1 CSVGPEGGDDNYGYTF TGCAGCGTTGGCCCCGAAGGAGGGGATGATAACTATGGCTACACCTTC
NA NA TRBJ2-3 TRBV7-2 CASSFVVGAFTDTQYF TGTGCCAGCAGCTTCGTTGTGGGGGCCTTCACAGATACGCAGTATTTT
NA NA TRBJ1-1 TRBV10-1 CASSEVPGRSEAFF TGCGCCAGCAGCGAAGTCCCAGGGCGGTCTGAAGCTTTCTTT
few NA TRBJ1-6 TRBV5-5 CASSLAQGNNSPLHF TGTGCCAGCAGCTTGGCCCAGGGGAACAATTCACCCCTCCACTTT
NA TRBD2 TRBJ2-1 TRBV4-2 CASMGSGGAHHNEQFF TGTGCCAGCATGGGTAGCGGGGGGGCCCACCACAATGAGCAGTTCTTC
NA NA TRBJ1-5 TRBV4-3 CASSQDVGGNQPQHF TGCGCCAGCAGCCAAGATGTCGGGGGCAATCAGCCCCAGCATTTT
NA NA TRBJ1-1 TRBV6-1 CASSVAVNTEAFF TGTGCCAGCAGTGTGGCCGTGAACACTGAAGCTTTCTTT
few TRBD1 TRBJ2-1 TRBV19 CASSIRGQAYNEQFF TGTGCCAGTAGTATAAGGGGACAGGCATACAATGAGCAGTTCTTC
NA NA TRBJ2-4 TRBV11-2 CASSPVFKNIQYF TGTGCCAGCAGCCCCGTTTTCAAAAACATTCAGTACTTC
NA NA TRBJ1-1 TRBV25-1 CASSESWPGNTEAFF TGTGCCAGCAGTGAATCATGGCCAGGGAACACTGAAGCTTTCTTT
few NA TRBJ2-7 TRBV29-1 CSVARAGEQYF TGCAGCGTTGCCAGGGCCGGGGAGCAGTACTTC
NA TRBD1 TRBJ1-4 TRBV5-6 CASSSGTGYEKLFF TGTGCCAGCAGCTCTGGGACAGGGTATGAAAAACTGTTTTTT
NA TRBD1 TRBJ2-7 TRBV27 CASSLKGQSYEQYF TGTGCCAGCAGTTTAAAGGGACAGAGCTACGAGCAGTACTTC
NA NA TRBJ2-7 TRBV19 CASSKPGRGSEQYF TGTGCCAGTAGTAAGCCGGGACGGGGGTCGGAGCAGTACTTC
NA NA TRBJ2-1 TRBV7-9 CASSSPLGLRLDEQFF TGTGCCAGCAGCTCGCCCCTCGGACTAAGGTTGGATGAGCAGTTCTTC
NA NA TRBJ2-7 TRBV4-1 CASSQSGGVGEQYF TGCGCCAGCAGCCAGAGTGGAGGGGTAGGCGAGCAGTACTTC
NA TRBD1 TRBJ2-2 TRBV5-1 CASSLAGTANTGELFF TGCGCCAGCAGCTTGGCCGGGACAGCGAACACCGGGGAGCTGTTTTTT
NA NA TRBJ2-3 TRBV11-3 CASSLAGGEYTQYF TGTGCCAGCAGCTTAGCGGGCGGGGAATATACGCAGTATTTT
NA NA TRBJ2-5 TRBV30 CAWSVLVETQYF TGTGCCTGGAGTGTACTGGTGGAGACCCAGTACTTC
NA NA TRBJ1-1 TRBV27 CASKTDRTNGEAFF TGTGCCAGCAAAACAGACAGGACGAACGGGGAAGCTTTCTTT
NA NA TRBJ2-3 TRBV14 CASSRGRTDTQYF TGTGCCAGCAGCCGTGGGCGTACAGATACGCAGTATTTT
NA NA TRBJ2-7 TRBV30 CAWSQGYEQYF TGTGCCTGGAGTCAGGGCTACGAGCAGTACTTC
few NA TRBJ2-7 TRBV2 CASTESTGEQYF TGTGCCAGCACCGAATCCACCGGCGAGCAGTACTTC
NA NA TRBJ2-2 TRBV11-2 CASSRVYRAYTGELFF TGTGCCAGCAGCCGTGTATACAGGGCCTACACCGGGGAGCTGTTTTTT
NA NA TRBJ2-7 TRBV5-1 CASSYLQPGRYEQYF TGCGCCAGCAGCTACCTTCAACCCGGTCGGTACGAGCAGTACTTC
NA NA TRBJ2-7 TRBV7-9 CSSGFGRLEYF TGTTCCAGCGGATTCGGCCGACTCGAGTACTTC
NA NA TRBJ1-1 TRBV27 CASSPTPNTEAFF TGTGCCAGCAGTCCCACACCGAACACTGAAGCTTTCTTT
NA NA TRBJ1-1 TRBV27 CASSTGLTEAFF TGTGCCAGCAGTACAGGGCTAACTGAAGCTTTCTTT
NA NA TRBJ2-5 TRBV7-6 CASSLAAGGETQYF TGTGCCAGCAGCTTAGCGGCAGGGGGGGAGACCCAGTACTTC
NA NA TRBJ1-2 TRBV4-1 CASSWAPGDYGYTF TGCGCCAGCAGCTGGGCCCCGGGGGACTATGGCTACACCTTC
NA TRBD1 TRBJ1-1 TRBV7-6 CASSAGQGVTEAFF TGTGCCAGCAGCGCGGGACAGGGAGTCACTGAAGCTTTCTTT
NA TRBD1 TRBJ2-2 TRBV7-6 CASSLATGSGELFF TGTGCCAGCAGCTTAGCGACAGGGTCCGGGGAGCTGTTTTTT
NA NA TRBJ2-3 TRBV29-1 CSVGGVTSTDTQYF TGCAGCGTTGGGGGCGTGACTAGCACAGATACGCAGTATTTT
NA NA TRBJ1-3 TRBV4-1 CASSQEGTGSGNTIYF TGCGCCAGCAGCCAAGAAGGCACAGGATCTGGAAACACCATATATTTT
few NA TRBJ2-3 TRBV10-3 CATRVQGSSDTQYF TGTGCCACCCGGGTGCAGGGGTCTTCAGATACGCAGTATTTT
NA NA TRBJ1-4 TRBV7-9 CSSSLAFEKLFF TGTTCCAGCAGCTTAGCCTTTGAAAAACTGTTTTTT